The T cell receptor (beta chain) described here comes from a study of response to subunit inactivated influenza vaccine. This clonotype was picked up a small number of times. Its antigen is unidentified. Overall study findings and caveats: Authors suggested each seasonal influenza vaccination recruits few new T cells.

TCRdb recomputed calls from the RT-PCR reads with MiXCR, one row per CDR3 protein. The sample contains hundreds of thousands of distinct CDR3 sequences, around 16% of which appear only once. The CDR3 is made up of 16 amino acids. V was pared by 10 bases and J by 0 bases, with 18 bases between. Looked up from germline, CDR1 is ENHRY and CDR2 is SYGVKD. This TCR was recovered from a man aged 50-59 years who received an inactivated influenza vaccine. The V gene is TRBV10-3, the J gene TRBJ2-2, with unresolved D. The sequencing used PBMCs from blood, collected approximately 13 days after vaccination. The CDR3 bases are TGTGCCACCGCTCCCACCGATACTACGAACACCGGGGAGCTGTTTTTT. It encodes CATAPTDTTNTGELFF.